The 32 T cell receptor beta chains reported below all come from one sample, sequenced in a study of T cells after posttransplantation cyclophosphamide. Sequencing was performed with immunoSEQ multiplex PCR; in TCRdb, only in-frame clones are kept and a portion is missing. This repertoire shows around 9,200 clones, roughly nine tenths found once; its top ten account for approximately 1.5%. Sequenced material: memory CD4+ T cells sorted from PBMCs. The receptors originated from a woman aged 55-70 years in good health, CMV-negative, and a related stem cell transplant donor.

As DNA, the CDR3 is TGTGCCAGCAGCACCCCCGCGTGGAACACTGAAGCTTTCTTT. This codes for CASSTPAWNTEAFF. V and J are TRBV7-8 and TRBJ1-1; D unresolved. Germline CDR1 is SGHVS and CDR2 is FQNEAQ. Trimming removed 5 bases at V and 1 base at J, with 11 bases between. There are 14 residues in the CDR3.

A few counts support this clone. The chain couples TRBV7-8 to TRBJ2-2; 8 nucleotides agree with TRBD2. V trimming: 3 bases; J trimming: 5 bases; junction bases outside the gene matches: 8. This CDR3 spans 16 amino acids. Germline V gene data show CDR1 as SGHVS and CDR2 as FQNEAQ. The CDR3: CASSFSLAAKTGELFF. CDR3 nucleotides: TGTGCCAGCAGCTTCTCACTAGCGGCAAAAACCGGGGAGCTGTTTTTT.

DNA of the CDR3: TGTGCCAGCAGCCCCAATCCCTCTGGAAACACCATATATTTT. Residues: CASSPNPSGNTIYF. The gene calls are TRBV5-4 and TRBJ1-3; D is ambiguous. This CDR3 contains 14 residues. Germline assignment: CDR1 SGHNT and CDR2 YYREEE (reference sequence). Deletions cut 4 bases from V and 0 bases from J, with 8 bases between.

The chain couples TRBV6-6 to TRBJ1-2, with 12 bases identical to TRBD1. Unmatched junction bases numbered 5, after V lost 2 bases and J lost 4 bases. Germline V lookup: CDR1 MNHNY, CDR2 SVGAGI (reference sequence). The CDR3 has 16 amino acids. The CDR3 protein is CASSYRGTGGVYGYTF. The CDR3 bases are TGTGCCAGCAGTTACCGGGGGACAGGGGGCGTCTATGGCTACACCTTC.

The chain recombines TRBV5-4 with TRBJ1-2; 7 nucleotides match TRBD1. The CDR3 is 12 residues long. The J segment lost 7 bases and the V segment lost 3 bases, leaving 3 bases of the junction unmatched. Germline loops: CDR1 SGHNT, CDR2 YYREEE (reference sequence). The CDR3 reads CASSSTGFGYTF. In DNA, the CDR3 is TGTGCCAGCAGCTCGACAGGGTTTGGCTACACCTTC.

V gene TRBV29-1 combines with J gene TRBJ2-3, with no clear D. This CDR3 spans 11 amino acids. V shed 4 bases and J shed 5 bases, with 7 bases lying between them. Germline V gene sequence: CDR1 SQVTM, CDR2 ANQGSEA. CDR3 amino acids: CSVAELDTQYF. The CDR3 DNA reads TGCAGCGTTGCCGAGTTAGATACGCAGTATTTT.

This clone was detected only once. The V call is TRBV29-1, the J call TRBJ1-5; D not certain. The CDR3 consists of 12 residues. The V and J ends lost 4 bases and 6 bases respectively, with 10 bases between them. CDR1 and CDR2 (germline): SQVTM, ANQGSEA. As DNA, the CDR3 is TGCAGCGTTGCCCAGGAGGGTCAGCCCCAGCATTTT. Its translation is CSVAQEGQPQHF.

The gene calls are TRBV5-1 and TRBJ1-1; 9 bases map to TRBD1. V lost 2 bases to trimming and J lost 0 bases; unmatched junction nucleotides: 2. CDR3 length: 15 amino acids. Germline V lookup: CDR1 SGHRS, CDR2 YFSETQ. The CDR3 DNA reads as TGCGCCAGCAGCTTCGGGACAGGGTTGAACACTGAAGCTTTCTTT. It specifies CASSFGTGLNTEAFF.

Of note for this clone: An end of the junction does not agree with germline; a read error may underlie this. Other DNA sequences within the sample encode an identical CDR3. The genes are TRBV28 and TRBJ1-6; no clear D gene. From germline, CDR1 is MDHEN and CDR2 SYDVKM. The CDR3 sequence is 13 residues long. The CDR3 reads CASSFGYNSPLHF. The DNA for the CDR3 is TGTGCCAGCAGTTTCGGGTATAATTCCCCCCTCCACTTT.

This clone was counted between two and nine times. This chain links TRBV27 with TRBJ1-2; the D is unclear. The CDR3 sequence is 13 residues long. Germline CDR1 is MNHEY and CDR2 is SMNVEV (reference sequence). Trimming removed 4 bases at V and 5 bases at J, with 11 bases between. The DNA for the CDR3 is TGTGCCAGCAGTTCACTCCGGGATTATGGCTACACCTTC. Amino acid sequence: CASSSLRDYGYTF.

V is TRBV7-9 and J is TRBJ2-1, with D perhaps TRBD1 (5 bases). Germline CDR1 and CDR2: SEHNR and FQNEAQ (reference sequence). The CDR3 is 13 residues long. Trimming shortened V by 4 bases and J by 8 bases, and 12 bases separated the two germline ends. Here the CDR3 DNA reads TGTGCCAGCAGCTGGGCAGGGTTTTATGAGCAGTTCTTC. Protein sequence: CASSWAGFYEQFF.

CDR3: CASSRGQGSEKQYF. The CDR3 DNA reads TGTGCCAGCAGTCGTGGACAGGGTAGTGAAAAGCAGTACTTC. The chain recombines TRBV7-6 with TRBJ2-7, with 8 bases lining up with TRBD1. Looked up from germline, CDR1 is SGHVS and CDR2 is FNYEAQ. The ends lost 6 bases at V and 8 bases at J; junction bases unmatched: 12. This CDR3 region has 14 residues.

The CDR3 loop reads CASSLDFGAVQTQYF. CDR3 coding DNA: TGTGCCAGCAGCTTAGATTTCGGAGCCGTCCAGACCCAGTACTTC. This chain joins TRBV11-2 and TRBJ2-5; the D is unclear. The V end was cut by 0 bases, the J end by 6 bases, with 14 bases between. Germline-derived CDR1 and CDR2 are SGHAT and FQNNGV. The CDR3 has 15 amino acids.

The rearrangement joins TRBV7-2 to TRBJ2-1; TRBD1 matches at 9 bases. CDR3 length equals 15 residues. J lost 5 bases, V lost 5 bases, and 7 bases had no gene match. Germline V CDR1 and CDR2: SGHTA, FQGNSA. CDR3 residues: CASSRDNRGHNEQFF. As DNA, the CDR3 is TGTGCCAGCAGCCGCGATAACAGGGGGCACAATGAGCAGTTCTTC.

CDR3 residues: CAWSSGGKAFF. In DNA, the CDR3 is TGTGCCTGGAGCTCGGGAGGGAAAGCTTTCTTT. The chain uses TRBV30 and TRBJ1-1; D is undetermined. The CDR3 has 11 residues. CDR1 is GTSNPN and CDR2 is SVGIG in the germline V gene (reference sequence). Trimming cost V 3 bases and J 9 bases, with 11 bases left between them.

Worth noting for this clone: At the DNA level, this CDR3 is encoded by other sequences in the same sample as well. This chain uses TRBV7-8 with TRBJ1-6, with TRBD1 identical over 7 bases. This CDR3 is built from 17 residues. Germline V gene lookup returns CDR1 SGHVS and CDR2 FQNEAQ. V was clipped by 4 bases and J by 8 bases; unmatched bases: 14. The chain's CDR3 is CASSSPPLRGGDSPLHF. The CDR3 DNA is TGTGCCAGCAGCTCTCCCCCCCTTCGAGGGGGCGATTCACCCCTCCACTTT. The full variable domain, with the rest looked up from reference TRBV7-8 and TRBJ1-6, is GAGVSQSPRYKVAKRGQDVALRCDPISGHVSLFWYQQALGQGPEFLTYFQNEAQLDKSGLPSDRFFAERPEGSVSTLKIQRTQQEDSAVYLCASSSPPLRGGDSPLHFGNGTRLTVT.

The CDR3 DNA follows: TGTGCCAGCAGCTTAAGAATCGGGACAGCGAATGAAAAACTGTTTTTT. It codes for CASSLRIGTANEKLFF. J is TRBJ1-4 and V is TRBV7-2; 7 bases fit TRBD1. Trimming at V came to 2 bases and at J to 5 bases, leaving 8 bases not matched to a gene. Germline assignment: CDR1 SGHTA and CDR2 FQGNSA. The CDR3 is 16 amino acids.

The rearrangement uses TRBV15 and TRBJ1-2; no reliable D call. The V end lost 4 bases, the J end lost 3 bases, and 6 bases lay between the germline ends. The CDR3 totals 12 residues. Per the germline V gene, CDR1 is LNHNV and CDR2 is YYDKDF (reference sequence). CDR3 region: CATSIGDYGYTF. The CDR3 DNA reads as TGTGCCACCAGCATCGGGGACTATGGCTACACCTTC.

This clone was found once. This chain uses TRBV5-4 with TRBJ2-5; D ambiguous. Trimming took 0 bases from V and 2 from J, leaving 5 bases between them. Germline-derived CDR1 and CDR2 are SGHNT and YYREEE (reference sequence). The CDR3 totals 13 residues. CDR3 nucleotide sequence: TGTGCCAGCAGCTTGGGGCTGCAAGAGACCCAGTACTTC. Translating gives CASSLGLQETQYF.

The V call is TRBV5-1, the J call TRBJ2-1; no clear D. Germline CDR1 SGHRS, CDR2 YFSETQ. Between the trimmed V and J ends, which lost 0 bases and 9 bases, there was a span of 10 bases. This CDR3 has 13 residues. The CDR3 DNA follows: TGCGCCAGCAGCTTGGAACGGTTCGGTGAGCAGTTCTTC. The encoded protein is CASSLERFGEQFF. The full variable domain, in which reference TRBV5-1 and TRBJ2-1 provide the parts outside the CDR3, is KAGVTQTPRYLIKTRGQQVTLSCSPISGHRSVSWYQQTPGQGLQFLFEYFSETQRNKGNFPGRFSGRQFSNSRSEMNVSTLELGDSALYLCASSLERFGEQFFGPGTRLTVL.

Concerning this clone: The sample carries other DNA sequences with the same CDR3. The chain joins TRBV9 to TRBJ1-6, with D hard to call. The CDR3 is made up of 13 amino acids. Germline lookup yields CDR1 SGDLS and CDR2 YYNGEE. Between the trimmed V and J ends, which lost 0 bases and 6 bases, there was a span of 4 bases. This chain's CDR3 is CASSVGVNSPLHF. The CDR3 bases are TGTGCCAGCAGCGTAGGAGTTAATTCACCCCTCCACTTT.

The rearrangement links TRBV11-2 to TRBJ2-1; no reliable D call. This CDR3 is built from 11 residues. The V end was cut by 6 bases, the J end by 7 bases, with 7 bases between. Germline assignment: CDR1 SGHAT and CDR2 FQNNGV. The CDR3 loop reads CASRRSNEQFF. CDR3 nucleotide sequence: TGTGCCAGCAGACGTAGTAATGAGCAGTTCTTC.

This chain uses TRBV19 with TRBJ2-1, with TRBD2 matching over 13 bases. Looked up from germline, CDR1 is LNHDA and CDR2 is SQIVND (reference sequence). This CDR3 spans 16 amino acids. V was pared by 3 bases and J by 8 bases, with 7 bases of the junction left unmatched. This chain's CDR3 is CASSIATSGGSDEQFF. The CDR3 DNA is TGTGCCAGTAGTATCGCGACTAGCGGGGGGTCTGATGAGCAGTTCTTC. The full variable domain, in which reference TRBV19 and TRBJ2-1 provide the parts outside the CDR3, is DGGITQSPKYLFRKEGQNVTLSCEQNLNHDAMYWYRQDPGQGLRLIYYSQIVNDFQKGDIAEGYSVSREKKESFPLTVTSAQKNPTAFYLCASSIATSGGSDEQFFGPGTRLTVL.

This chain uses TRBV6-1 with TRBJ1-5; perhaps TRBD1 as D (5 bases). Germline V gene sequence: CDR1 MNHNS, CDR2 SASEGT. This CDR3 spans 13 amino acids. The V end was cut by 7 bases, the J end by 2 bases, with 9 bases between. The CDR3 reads CASTTAGNQPQHF. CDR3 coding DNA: TGTGCCAGCACGACAGCCGGCAATCAGCCCCAGCATTTT.

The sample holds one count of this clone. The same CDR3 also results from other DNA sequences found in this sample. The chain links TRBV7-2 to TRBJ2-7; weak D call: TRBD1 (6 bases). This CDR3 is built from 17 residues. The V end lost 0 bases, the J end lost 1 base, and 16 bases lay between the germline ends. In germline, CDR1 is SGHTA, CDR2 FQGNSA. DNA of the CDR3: TGTGCCAGCAGCTTAGCCCCTTACCGGGACAAATCCTACGAGCAGTACTTC. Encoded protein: CASSLAPYRDKSYEQYF.

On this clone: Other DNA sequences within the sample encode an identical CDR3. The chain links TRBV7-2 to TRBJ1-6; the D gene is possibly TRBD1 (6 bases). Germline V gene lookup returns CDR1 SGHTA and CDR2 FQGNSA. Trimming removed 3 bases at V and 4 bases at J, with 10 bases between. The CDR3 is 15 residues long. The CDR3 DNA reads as TGTGCCAGCAGCTTCCAACAGGGATATAATTCACCCCTCCACTTT. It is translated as CASSFQQGYNSPLHF.

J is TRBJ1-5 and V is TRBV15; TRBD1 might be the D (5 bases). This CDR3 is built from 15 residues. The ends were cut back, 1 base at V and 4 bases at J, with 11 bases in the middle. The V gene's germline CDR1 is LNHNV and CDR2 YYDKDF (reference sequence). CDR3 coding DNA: TGTGCCACCAGCAGAGGGACACCTTTAAATCAGCCCCAGCATTTT. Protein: CATSRGTPLNQPQHF.

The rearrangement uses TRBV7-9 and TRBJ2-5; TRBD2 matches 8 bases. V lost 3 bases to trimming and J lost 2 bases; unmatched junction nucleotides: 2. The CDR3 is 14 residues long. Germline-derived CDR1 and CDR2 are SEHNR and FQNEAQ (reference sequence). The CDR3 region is CASSFSGGQETQYF. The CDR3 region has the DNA TGTGCCAGCAGCTTTTCGGGGGGGCAAGAGACCCAGTACTTC.

The CDR3 nucleotides read TGTGCCAGCAGCCGAGGACTCGGCACTGAAGCTTTCTTT. Amino acids: CASSRGLGTEAFF. This sequence joins TRBV7-2 and TRBJ1-1, with D unresolved. This CDR3 is 13 amino acids long. V lost 5 bases to trimming and J lost 4 bases, with 11 bases between them. The germline gives CDR1 SGHTA, CDR2 FQGNSA.

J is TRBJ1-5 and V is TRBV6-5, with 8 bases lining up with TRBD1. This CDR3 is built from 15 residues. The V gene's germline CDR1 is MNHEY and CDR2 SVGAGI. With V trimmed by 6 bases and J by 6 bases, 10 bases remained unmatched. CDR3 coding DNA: TGTGCCAGCAGCTTCCAGGGGGCGGGTGGTCAGCCCCAGCATTTT. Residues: CASSFQGAGGQPQHF.

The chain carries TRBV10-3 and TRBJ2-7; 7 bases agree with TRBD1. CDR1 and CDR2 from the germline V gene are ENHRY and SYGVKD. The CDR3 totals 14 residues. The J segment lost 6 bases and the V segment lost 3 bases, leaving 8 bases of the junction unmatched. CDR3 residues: CAISDPRHRGEQYV. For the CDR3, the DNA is TGTGCCATCAGTGACCCCAGACACAGGGGCGAGCAGTACGTC.

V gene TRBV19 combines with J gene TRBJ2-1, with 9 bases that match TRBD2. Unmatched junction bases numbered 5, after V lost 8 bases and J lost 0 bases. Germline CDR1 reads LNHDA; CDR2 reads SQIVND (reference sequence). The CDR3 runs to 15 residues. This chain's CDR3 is CASGKLAGSYNEQFF. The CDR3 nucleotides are TGTGCCAGTGGGAAACTAGCGGGCTCCTACAATGAGCAGTTCTTC.